This T cell receptor (beta chain) comes out of a study of T-cell reconstitution after alpha-beta-depleted transplantation in children. Notes on the study in general: Alpha-beta T cells present about two months after transplant were reported to originate from several hundred expanded graft clones. A year had passed since transplant, and T-cell counts and diversity by then came mostly from newly produced T cells. Several patients had high TCRbeta diversity at day 60; it came from surviving recipient T cells and thymic progenitors.

V trimming: 2 bases; J trimming: 6 bases; junction bases outside the gene matches: 6. In germline, CDR1 is MGHDK, CDR2 SYGVNS. This CDR3 has 14 residues. This clonotype appeared a few times. Its specificity is not known. The TCRbeta library was prepared with unique molecular identifiers. Each CDR3 protein gets one entry after TCRdb re-called the PCR reads with MiXCR. The table has hundreds of thousands of distinct CDR3 sequences, about 24% seen once; the top ten hold under 5.5%. V and J are TRBV25-1 and TRBJ1-1; 7 nucleotides match TRBD1. The sequencing used PBMCs, mostly from graft donor cells, collected 360 days after TCRalphabeta/CD19-depleted stem cell transplant. The sequence was collected from a female patient between 2 and 15 years old who had a stem cell transplant for congenital amegakaryocytic thrombocytopenia, so the T cells may come from the graft donor. CDR3 region: CASSEPGGSPEAFF. CDR3 in DNA: TGTGCCAGCAGTGAACCAGGGGGGTCCCCTGAAGCTTTCTTT.